This T cell receptor (beta chain) was documented in a study of T cells expressing NK-cell markers. Study in general: Serological testing identified most of the eight sequenced donors as HCMV-seropositive and one as seronegative.

For each CDR3 protein, TCRdb gives one entry from its re-call of the 5' RACE reads, without DNA. The sample table includes about 460,000 distinct CDR3 sequences. The CDR3 is 12 amino acids. Germline CDR1 and CDR2: MNHEY and SMNVEV (reference sequence). The V and J genes are TRBV27 and TRBJ1-2. This TCR was recovered from a woman in her 50s in good health. The sequenced sample consisted of blood T cells: a sorted CD56 or NKG2C T cell subset, CD4+ or CD8+ T cells, or bulk PBMC T cells (not recorded which). The CDR3 reads CASTSDGYGYTF.